This is a list of T cell receptor beta chains from one sample in a study of T cells in Graves' hyperthyroidism and ophthalmopathy. From the multiplex PCR reads, TCRdb called clonotypes with MiXCR, one entry per CDR3 protein. The profile shows around 300,000 distinct CDR3 sequences, around 13% of them singletons. Sequenced input: blood. All receptors derive from a woman in her forties with Graves' hyperthyroidism. The CDR3 runs from the conserved cysteine through the conserved F or W. The order of the fields is D gene, clone size, J gene, V gene, CDR3 protein, CDR3 DNA. D genes are given only for firm matches. Size is stated for part of the rows, as once, few or many counts, or as a class when the clone is expanded.

d_call: .; clone_size: many; j_call: TRBJ1-5; v_call: TRBV20-1; cdr3_aa: CSAAEGLQPQHF; cdr3_nt: TGCAGTGCTGCGGAGGGTTTACAGCCCCAGCATTTT
d_call: .; clone_size: many; j_call: TRBJ2-7; v_call: TRBV27; cdr3_aa: CATKGTVPSFEEQYF; cdr3_nt: TGTGCCACAAAGGGAACCGTCCCTTCCTTCGAGGAGCAGTACTTC
d_call: .; clone_size: few; j_call: TRBJ2-1; v_call: TRBV19; cdr3_aa: CASSILAGYSSHEQFF; cdr3_nt: TGTGCCAGTAGTATTTTGGCGGGTTACTCTTCACATGAGCAGTTCTTC
d_call: TRBD2; clone_size: .; j_call: TRBJ2-1; v_call: TRBV11-2; cdr3_aa: CASSFDSSGSYHEQFF; cdr3_nt: TGTGCCAGCAGCTTCGACTCTAGCGGGAGTTACCATGAGCAGTTCTTC
d_call: .; clone_size: many; j_call: TRBJ1-1; v_call: TRBV6-1; cdr3_aa: CASTGVVAEAFF; cdr3_nt: TGTGCCAGCACAGGGGTTGTGGCTGAAGCTTTCTTT
d_call: .; clone_size: .; j_call: TRBJ1-4; v_call: TRBV3-1; cdr3_aa: CASSPAGKNEKLFF; cdr3_nt: TGTGCCAGCAGCCCGGCGGGGAAGAATGAAAAACTGTTTTTT
d_call: .; clone_size: many; j_call: TRBJ2-3; v_call: TRBV2; cdr3_aa: CASSVDTDTQYF; cdr3_nt: TGTGCCAGCAGTGTAGACACAGATACGCAGTATTTT
d_call: .; clone_size: many; j_call: TRBJ1-1; v_call: TRBV25-1; cdr3_aa: CASSDWDGYTEAFF; cdr3_nt: TGTGCCAGCAGTGATTGGGACGGATACACTGAAGCTTTCTTT
d_call: .; clone_size: many; j_call: TRBJ2-5; v_call: TRBV11-2; cdr3_aa: CASSALGRETQYF; cdr3_nt: TGTGCCAGCAGCGCGCTAGGAAGAGAGACCCAGTACTTC
d_call: .; clone_size: many; j_call: TRBJ2-7; v_call: TRBV7-6; cdr3_aa: CASKALAGFSYEQYF; cdr3_nt: TGTGCCAGCAAAGCTCTGGCGGGGTTCTCCTACGAGCAGTACTTC
d_call: TRBD2; clone_size: .; j_call: TRBJ2-1; v_call: TRBV3-1; cdr3_aa: CASTRLAGATSNEQFF; cdr3_nt: TGTGCCAGCACCCGGCTAGCGGGGGCTACAAGCAATGAGCAGTTCTTC
d_call: TRBD1; clone_size: many; j_call: TRBJ2-2; v_call: TRBV28; cdr3_aa: CASSLDRGANTGELFF; cdr3_nt: TGTGCCAGCAGTTTAGACAGGGGTGCGAACACCGGGGAGCTGTTTTTT
d_call: .; clone_size: many; j_call: TRBJ2-1; v_call: TRBV6-1; cdr3_aa: CASSLGVFNEQFF; cdr3_nt: TGTGCCAGCAGTCTTGGGGTATTCAATGAGCAGTTCTTC
d_call: .; clone_size: few; j_call: TRBJ2-3; v_call: TRBV15; cdr3_aa: CATSIMLGGPRSSQYF; cdr3_nt: TGTGCCACCAGCATAATGCTTGGAGGCCCCCGGTCGTCGCAGTATTTT
d_call: .; clone_size: few; j_call: TRBJ2-7; v_call: TRBV20-1; cdr3_aa: CSASSGRIHEQYF; cdr3_nt: TGCAGTGCTAGTTCTGGGAGGATTCACGAGCAGTACTTC
d_call: .; clone_size: .; j_call: TRBJ2-3; v_call: TRBV20-1; cdr3_aa: CSANLEMAVHIPLGTDTQYF; cdr3_nt: TGCAGTGCTAATTTAGAGATGGCGGTTCACATCCCCCTCGGCACAGATACGCAGTATTTT
d_call: .; clone_size: many; j_call: TRBJ2-2; v_call: TRBV20-1; cdr3_aa: CSATGRHTGELFF; cdr3_nt: TGCAGTGCTACCGGACGGCATACCGGGGAGCTGTTTTTT
d_call: .; clone_size: many; j_call: TRBJ1-3; v_call: TRBV6-6; cdr3_aa: CASSYGSGPGNTIYF; cdr3_nt: TGTGCCAGCAGTTACGGGTCAGGGCCTGGAAACACCATATATTTT
d_call: .; clone_size: many; j_call: TRBJ1-3; v_call: TRBV2; cdr3_aa: CASSEVGGSGNTIYF; cdr3_nt: TGTGCCAGCAGTGAAGTCGGGGGCTCTGGAAACACCATATATTTT
d_call: TRBD2; clone_size: many; j_call: TRBJ2-5; v_call: TRBV7-2; cdr3_aa: CASSLRGLAVQETQYF; cdr3_nt: TGTGCCAGCAGCTTGCGGGGACTAGCGGTCCAAGAGACCCAGTACTTC
d_call: TRBD2; clone_size: .; j_call: TRBJ2-2; v_call: TRBV12-3/TRBV12-4; cdr3_aa: CASSLMSSGRTGVTGELFF; cdr3_nt: TGTGCCAGCAGCTTAATGTCTAGCGGGAGAACCGGGGTCACCGGGGAGCTGTTTTTT
d_call: TRBD1; clone_size: .; j_call: TRBJ1-3; v_call: TRBV10-3; cdr3_aa: CAIKGDSSRASGNTIYF; cdr3_nt: TGTGCCATCAAGGGGGACAGCAGCCGAGCCTCTGGAAACACCATATATTTT
d_call: TRBD1; clone_size: many; j_call: TRBJ1-2; v_call: TRBV7-8; cdr3_aa: CASSTTGGSGYTF; cdr3_nt: TGTGCCAGCAGCACCACAGGGGGCAGTGGCTACACCTTC
d_call: .; clone_size: many; j_call: TRBJ1-3; v_call: TRBV9; cdr3_aa: CASSVARAASGNTIYF; cdr3_nt: TGTGCCAGCAGCGTAGCTCGAGCAGCATCTGGAAACACCATATATTTT
d_call: TRBD1; clone_size: .; j_call: TRBJ1-5; v_call: TRBV20-1; cdr3_aa: CSASLDRVGHQPQHF; cdr3_nt: TGCAGTGCTAGTCTGGACAGGGTGGGACATCAGCCCCAGCATTTT
d_call: TRBD2; clone_size: .; j_call: TRBJ2-1; v_call: TRBV18; cdr3_aa: CASSPQAGGSYNEQFF; cdr3_nt: TGTGCCAGCTCACCTCAAGCGGGGGGCTCCTACAATGAGCAGTTCTTC
d_call: TRBD1; clone_size: .; j_call: TRBJ1-2; v_call: TRBV10-3; cdr3_aa: CAISARTGRYGYTF; cdr3_nt: TGTGCCATCAGTGCCCGGACAGGCCGGTATGGCTACACCTTC
d_call: .; clone_size: many; j_call: TRBJ1-1; v_call: TRBV7-8; cdr3_aa: CASSLLGGTEAFF; cdr3_nt: TGTGCCAGCAGCTTATTGGGGGGCACTGAAGCTTTCTTT
d_call: .; clone_size: .; j_call: TRBJ2-7; v_call: TRBV7-6; cdr3_aa: CASSSGPWDYEQYF; cdr3_nt: TGTGCCAGCAGCTCGGGGCCTTGGGACTACGAGCAGTACTTC
d_call: .; clone_size: many; j_call: TRBJ1-4; v_call: TRBV2; cdr3_aa: CASRGDEKLFF; cdr3_nt: TGTGCCAGCAGAGGCGATGAAAAACTGTTTTTT
d_call: TRBD1; clone_size: many; j_call: TRBJ2-7; v_call: TRBV2; cdr3_aa: CASSEVATGGEQYF; cdr3_nt: TGTGCCAGCAGTGAAGTAGCTACAGGGGGCGAGCAGTACTTC